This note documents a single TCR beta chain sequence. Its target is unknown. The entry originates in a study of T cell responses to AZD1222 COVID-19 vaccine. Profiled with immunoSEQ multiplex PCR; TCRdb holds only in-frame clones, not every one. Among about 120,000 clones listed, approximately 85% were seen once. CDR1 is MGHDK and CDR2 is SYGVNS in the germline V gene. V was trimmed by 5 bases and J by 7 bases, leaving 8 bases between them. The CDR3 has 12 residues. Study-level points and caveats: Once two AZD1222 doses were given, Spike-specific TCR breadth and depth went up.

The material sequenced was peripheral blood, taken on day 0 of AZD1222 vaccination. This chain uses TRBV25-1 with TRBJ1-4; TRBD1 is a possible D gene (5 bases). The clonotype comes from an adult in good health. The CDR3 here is CASSRQFEKLFF. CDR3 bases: TGTGCCAGCAGTCGACAGTTTGAAAAACTGTTTTTT.